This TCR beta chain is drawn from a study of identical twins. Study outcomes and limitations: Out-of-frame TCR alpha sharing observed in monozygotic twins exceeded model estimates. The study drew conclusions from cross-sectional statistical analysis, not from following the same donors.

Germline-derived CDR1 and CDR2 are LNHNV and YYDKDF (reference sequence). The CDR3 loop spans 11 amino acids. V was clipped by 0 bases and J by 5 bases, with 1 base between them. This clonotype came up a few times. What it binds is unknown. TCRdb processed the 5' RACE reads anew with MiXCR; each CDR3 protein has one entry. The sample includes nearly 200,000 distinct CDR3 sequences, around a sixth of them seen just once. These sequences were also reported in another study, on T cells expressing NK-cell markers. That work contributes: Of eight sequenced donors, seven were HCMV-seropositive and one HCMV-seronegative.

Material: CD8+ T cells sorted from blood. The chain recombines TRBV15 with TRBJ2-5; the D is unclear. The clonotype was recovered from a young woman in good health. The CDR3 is CATSRDETQYF. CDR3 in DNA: TGTGCCACCAGCAGAGACGAGACCCAGTACTTC.